This TCR beta chain was obtained from a study of blood T cell repertoires in COVID-19. This clone occurred a few times. CDR3 size: 16 residues. The V gene's germline CDR1 is SGHDN and CDR2 FVKESK. With 2 bases clipped from V and 10 bases from J, the junction kept 11 bases outside the gene matches. Sequencing was performed with immunoSEQ multiplex PCR; in TCRdb, only in-frame clones are kept and a portion is missing. The repertoire has 230,000 or so clones, about four fifths of them found once; the top ten carry approximately 3.6%. Researchers sorted participants into cohorts using their self-reported clinical history.

The sequence derives from a man aged 50 to 60 who had recovered from COVID-19. Sequenced: PBMCs or T cells enriched from blood (not recorded which). V gene TRBV14 combines with J gene TRBJ1-6; 7 bases map to TRBD1. In DNA, the CDR3 is TGTGCCAGCAGCCAACACTTCGACAGGGTTGGATCACCCCTCCACTTT. The encoded protein is CASSQHFDRVGSPLHF.